This T cell receptor (beta chain) originates from a study of T cell changes during pregnancy in multiple sclerosis. CDR1 and CDR2 from the germline V gene are SNHLY and FYNNEI. This CDR3 contains 15 residues. V was shortened by 1 base and J by 1 base, with 8 bases between the two germline ends. The data were produced by immunoSEQ multiplex PCR, yet TCRdb's version contains in-frame clones alone and is incomplete. The profile shows about 40,000 clones, roughly 94% of them singletons. The material was peripheral blood, obtained in the third trimester of pregnancy. V gene TRBV2 combines with J gene TRBJ1-3, with D unresolved. The receptor was derived from a female donor with multiple sclerosis, enrolled in a pregnancy study. DNA of the CDR3: TGTGCCAGCAGTGAAGGCAGAACATCTGGAAACACCATATATTTT. Its protein is CASSEGRTSGNTIYF.